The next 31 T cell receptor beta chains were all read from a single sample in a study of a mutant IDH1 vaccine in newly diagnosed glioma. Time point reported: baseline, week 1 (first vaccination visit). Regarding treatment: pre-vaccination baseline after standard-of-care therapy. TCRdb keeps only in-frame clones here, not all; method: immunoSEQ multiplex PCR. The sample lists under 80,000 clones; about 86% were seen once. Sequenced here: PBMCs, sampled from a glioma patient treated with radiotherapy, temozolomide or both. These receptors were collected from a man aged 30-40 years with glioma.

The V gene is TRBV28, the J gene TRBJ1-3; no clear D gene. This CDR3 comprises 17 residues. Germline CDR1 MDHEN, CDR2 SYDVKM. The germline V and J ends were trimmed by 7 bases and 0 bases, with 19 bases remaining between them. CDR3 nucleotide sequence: TGTGCCAGCACCTCCCTCCCCGGTCCGAGCTCTGGAAACACCATATATTTT. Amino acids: CASTSLPGPSSGNTIYF.

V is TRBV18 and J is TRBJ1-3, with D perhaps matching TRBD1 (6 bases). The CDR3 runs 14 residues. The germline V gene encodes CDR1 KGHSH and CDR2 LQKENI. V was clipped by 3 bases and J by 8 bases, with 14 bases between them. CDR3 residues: CASSPAGRGYTIYF. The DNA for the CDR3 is TGTGCCAGCTCACCCGCGGGCAGGGGATACACCATATATTTT.

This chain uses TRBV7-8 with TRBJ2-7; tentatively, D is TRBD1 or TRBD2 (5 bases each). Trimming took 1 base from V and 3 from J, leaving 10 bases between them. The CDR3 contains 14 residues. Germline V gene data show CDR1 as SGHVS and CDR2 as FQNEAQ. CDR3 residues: CASSLVGRLYEQYF. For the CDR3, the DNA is TGTGCCAGCAGCTTAGTGGGACGCCTCTACGAGCAGTACTTC.

Written as DNA, the CDR3 is TGTGCCAGCAGTGAGATAGGGGGCGGCTACACCTTC. As protein: CASSEIGGGYTF. The chain has TRBV6-4 and TRBJ1-2, with 7 positions matching TRBD1. This CDR3 is 12 amino acids long. V dropped 3 bases and J dropped 8; count of bases not matched to a gene: 3. Germline lookup yields CDR1 MRHNA and CDR2 SNTAGT.

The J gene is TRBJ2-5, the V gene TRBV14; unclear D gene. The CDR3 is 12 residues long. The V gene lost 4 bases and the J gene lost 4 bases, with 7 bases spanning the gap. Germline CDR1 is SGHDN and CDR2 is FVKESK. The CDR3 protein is CASSPVRETQYF. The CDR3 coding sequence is TGTGCCAGCAGCCCGGTGAGAGAGACCCAGTACTTC.

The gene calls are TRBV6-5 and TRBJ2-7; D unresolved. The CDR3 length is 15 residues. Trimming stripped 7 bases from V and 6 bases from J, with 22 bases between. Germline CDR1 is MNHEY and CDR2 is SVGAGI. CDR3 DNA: TGTGCCAGCACCCAAGACAAAGGATTCCCCGGCGAGCAGTACTTC. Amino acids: CASTQDKGFPGEQYF.

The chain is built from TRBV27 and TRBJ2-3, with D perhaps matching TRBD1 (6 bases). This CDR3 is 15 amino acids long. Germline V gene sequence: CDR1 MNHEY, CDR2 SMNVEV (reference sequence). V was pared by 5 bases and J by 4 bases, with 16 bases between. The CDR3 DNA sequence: TGTGCCAGCAGTAAAGCAGGGGATAAGGCAGATACGCAGTATTTT. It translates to CASSKAGDKADTQYF.

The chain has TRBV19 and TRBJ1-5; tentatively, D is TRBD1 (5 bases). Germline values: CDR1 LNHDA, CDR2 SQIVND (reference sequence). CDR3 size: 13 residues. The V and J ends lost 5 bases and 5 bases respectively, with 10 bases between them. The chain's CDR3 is CASSWQGDQPQHF. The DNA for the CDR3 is TGTGCCAGTAGTTGGCAGGGTGATCAGCCCCAGCATTTT.

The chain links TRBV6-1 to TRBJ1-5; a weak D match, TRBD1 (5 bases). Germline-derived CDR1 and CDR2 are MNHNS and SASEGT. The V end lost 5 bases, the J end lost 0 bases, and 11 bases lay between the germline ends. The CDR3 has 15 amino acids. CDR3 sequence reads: CASSPGLVSNQPQHF. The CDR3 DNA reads TGTGCCAGCAGTCCGGGGCTTGTTAGCAATCAGCCCCAGCATTTT.

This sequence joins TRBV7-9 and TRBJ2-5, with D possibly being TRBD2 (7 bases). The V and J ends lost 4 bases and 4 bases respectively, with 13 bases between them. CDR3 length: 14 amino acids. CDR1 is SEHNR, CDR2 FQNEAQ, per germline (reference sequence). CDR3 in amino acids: CASSSRGGGETQYF. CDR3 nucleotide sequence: TGTGCCAGCAGCTCCCGCGGGGGCGGAGAGACCCAGTACTTC. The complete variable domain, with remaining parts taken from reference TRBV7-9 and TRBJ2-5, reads DTGVSQNPRHKITKRGQNVTFRCDPISEHNRLYWYRQTLGQGPEFLTYFQNEAQLEKSRLLSDRFSAERPKGSFSTLEIQRTEQGDSAMYLCASSSRGGGETQYFGPGTRLLVL.

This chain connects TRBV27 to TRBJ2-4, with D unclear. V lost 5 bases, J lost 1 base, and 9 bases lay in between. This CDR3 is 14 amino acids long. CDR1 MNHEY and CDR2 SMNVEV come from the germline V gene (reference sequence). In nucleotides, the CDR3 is TGTGCCAGCAGTCCCTCCTGGGCCAAAAACATTCAGTACTTC. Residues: CASSPSWAKNIQYF.

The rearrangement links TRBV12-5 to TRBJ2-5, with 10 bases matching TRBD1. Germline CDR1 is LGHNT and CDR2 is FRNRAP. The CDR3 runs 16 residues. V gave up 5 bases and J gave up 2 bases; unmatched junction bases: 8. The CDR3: CASGIGTGVGQETQYF. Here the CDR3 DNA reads TGTGCTAGTGGTATCGGGACAGGGGTAGGACAAGAGACCCAGTACTTC.

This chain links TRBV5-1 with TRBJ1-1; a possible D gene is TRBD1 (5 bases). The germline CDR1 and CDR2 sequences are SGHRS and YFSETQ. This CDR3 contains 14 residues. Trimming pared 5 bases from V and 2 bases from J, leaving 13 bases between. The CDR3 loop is CASRPEGANTEAFF. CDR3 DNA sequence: TGCGCCAGCAGGCCCGAAGGGGCCAACACTGAAGCTTTCTTT.

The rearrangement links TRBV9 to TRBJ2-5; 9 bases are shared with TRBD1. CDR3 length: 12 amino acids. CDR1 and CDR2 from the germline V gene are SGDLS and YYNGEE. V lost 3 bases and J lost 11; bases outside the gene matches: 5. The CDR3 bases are TGTGCCAGCAGCGGACAGGGGGTCGCGCAGTACTTC. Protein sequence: CASSGQGVAQYF.

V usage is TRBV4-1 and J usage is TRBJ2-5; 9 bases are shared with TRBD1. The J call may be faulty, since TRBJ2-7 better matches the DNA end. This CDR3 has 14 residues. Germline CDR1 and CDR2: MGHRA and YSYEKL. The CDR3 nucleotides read TGCGCCAGCAGCCAAGGGACAGGGGTCTACGAGCAGTACTTC. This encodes CASSQGTGVYEQYF.

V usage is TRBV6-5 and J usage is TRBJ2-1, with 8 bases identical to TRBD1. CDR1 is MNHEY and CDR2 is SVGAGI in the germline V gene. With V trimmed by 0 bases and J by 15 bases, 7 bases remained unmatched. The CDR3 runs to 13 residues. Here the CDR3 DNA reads TGTGCCAGCAGTTACTCGCGTGACAGGGGTCGGTTCTTC. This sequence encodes CASSYSRDRGRFF.

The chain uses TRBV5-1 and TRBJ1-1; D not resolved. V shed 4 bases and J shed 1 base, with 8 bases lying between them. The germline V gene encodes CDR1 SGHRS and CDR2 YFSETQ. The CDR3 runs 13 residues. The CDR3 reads CASSTTKNTEAFF. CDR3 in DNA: TGCGCCAGCAGCACCACAAAGAACACTGAAGCTTTCTTT.

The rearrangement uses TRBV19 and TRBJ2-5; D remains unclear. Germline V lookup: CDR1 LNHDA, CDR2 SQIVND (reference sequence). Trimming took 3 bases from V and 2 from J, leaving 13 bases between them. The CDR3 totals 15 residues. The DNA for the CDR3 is TGTGCCAGTAGTATGCGAAGGATTGGACAAGAGACCCAGTACTTC. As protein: CASSMRRIGQETQYF.

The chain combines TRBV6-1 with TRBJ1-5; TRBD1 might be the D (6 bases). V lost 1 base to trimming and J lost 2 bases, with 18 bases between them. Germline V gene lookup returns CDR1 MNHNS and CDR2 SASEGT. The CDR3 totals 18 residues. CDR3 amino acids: CASSEDRVWAIGNQPQHF. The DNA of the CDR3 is TGTGCCAGCAGTGAAGACAGGGTCTGGGCCATCGGCAATCAGCCCCAGCATTTT.

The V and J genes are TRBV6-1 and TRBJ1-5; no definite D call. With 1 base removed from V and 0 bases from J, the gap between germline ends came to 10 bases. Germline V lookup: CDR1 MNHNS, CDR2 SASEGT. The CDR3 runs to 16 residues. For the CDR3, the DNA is TGTGCCAGCAGTGAAGAACCATCTAATAGCAATCAGCCCCAGCATTTT. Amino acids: CASSEEPSNSNQPQHF.

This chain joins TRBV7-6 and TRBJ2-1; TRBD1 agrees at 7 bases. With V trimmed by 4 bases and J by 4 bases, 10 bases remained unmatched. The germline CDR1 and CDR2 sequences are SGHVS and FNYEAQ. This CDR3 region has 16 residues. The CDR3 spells CASSWSGTASYNEQFF. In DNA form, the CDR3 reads TGTGCCAGCAGCTGGTCCGGGACAGCGAGTTACAATGAGCAGTTCTTC.

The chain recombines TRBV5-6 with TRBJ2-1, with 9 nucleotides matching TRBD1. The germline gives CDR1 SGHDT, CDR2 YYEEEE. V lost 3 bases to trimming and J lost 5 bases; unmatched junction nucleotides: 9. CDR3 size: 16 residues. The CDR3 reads CASSYRRDRVNNEQFF. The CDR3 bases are TGTGCCAGCAGCTACCGCCGGGACAGGGTCAACAATGAGCAGTTCTTC.

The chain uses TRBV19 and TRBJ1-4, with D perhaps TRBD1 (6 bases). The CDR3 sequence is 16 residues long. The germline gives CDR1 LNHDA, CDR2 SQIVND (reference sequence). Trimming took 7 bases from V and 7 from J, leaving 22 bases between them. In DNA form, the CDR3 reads TGTGCCAGTACCTTCAGGGGCCAGGGGCTGTTTGAAAAACTGTTTTTT. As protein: CASTFRGQGLFEKLFF.

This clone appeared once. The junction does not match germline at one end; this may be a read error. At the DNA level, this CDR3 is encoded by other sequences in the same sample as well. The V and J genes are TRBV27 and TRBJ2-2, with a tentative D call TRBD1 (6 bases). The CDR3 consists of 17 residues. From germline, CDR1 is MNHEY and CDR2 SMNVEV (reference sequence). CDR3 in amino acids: CASSPTRQVVHTGELFF. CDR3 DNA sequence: TGTGCCAGCAGTCCCACTAGACAGGTGGTGCACACTGGGGAGCTGTTTTTT.

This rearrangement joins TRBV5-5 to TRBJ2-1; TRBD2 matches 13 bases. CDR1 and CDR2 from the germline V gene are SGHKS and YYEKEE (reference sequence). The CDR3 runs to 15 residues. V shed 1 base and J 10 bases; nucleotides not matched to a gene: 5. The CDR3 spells CASSLLLAGGPEQFF. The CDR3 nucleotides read TGTGCCAGCAGCTTGTTACTAGCGGGGGGGCCGGAGCAGTTCTTC.

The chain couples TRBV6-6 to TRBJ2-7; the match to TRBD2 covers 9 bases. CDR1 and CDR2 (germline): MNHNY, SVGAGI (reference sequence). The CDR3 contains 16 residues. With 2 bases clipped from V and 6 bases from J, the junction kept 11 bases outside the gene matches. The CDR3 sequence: CASSYNPSGDPTEQYF. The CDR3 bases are TGTGCCAGCAGTTACAATCCTAGCGGGGATCCGACCGAGCAGTACTTC.

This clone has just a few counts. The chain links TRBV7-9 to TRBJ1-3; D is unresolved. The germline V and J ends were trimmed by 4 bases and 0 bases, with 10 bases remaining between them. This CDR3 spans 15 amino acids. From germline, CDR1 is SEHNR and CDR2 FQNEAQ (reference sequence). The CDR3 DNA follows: TGTGCCAGCAGCTCCACTAGCTTCTCTGGAAACACCATATATTTT. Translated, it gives CASSSTSFSGNTIYF.

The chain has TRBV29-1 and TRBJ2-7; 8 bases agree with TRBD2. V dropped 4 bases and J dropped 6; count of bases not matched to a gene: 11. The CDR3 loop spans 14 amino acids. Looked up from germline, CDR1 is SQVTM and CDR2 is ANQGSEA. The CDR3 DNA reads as TGCAGCGTTGGGGGGACGGGACTAGGGAGCGAGCAGTACTTC. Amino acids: CSVGGTGLGSEQYF.

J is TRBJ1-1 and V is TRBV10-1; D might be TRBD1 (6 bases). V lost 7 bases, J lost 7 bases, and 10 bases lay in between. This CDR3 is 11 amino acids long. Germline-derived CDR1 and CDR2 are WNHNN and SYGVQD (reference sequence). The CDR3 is CASKQGGEAFF. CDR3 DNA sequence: TGCGCCAGCAAACAGGGAGGTGAAGCTTTCTTT.

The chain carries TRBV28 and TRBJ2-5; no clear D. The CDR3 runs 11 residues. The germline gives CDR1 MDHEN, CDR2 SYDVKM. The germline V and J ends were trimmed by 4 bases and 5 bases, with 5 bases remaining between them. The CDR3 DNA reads TGTGCCAGCAGTTACGGGGAGACCCAGTACTTC. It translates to CASSYGETQYF. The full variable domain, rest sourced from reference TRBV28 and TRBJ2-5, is DVKVTQSSRYLVKRTGEKVFLECVQDMDHENMFWYRQDPGLGLRLIYFSYDVKMKEKGDIPEGYSVSREKKERFSLILESASTNQTSMYLCASSYGETQYFGPGTRLLVL.

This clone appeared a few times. CDR3 coding DNA: TGTGCCAGCAGCCGAGGGGCTAGCGGGGCCTACGAGCAGTACTTC. Translated, it gives CASSRGASGAYEQYF. V gene TRBV27 combines with J gene TRBJ2-7, with 9 bases aligning to TRBD2. The CDR3 runs 15 residues. The germline V gene encodes CDR1 MNHEY and CDR2 SMNVEV (reference sequence). Trimming took 6 bases from V and 2 from J; bases not matched to a gene: 8.